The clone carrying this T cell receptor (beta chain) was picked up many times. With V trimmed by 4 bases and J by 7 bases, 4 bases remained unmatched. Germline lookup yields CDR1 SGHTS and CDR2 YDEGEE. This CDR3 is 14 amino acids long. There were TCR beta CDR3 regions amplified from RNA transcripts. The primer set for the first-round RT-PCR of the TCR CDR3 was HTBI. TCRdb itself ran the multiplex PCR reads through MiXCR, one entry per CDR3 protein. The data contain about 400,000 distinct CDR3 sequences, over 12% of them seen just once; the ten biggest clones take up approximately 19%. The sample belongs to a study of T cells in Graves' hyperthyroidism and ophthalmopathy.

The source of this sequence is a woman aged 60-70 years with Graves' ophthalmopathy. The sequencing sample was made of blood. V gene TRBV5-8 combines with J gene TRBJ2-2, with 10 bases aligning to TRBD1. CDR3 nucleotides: TGTGCCAGCAGCCGGGACAGGGGCCACGGGGAGCTGTTTTTT. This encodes CASSRDRGHGELFF. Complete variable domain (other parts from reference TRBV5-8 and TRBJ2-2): EAGVTQSPTHLIKTRGQQATLRCSPISGHTSVYWYQQALGLGLQFLLWYDEGEERNRGNFPPRFSGRQFPNYSSELNVNALELEDSALYLCASSRDRGHGELFFGEGSRLTVL.